The sequence of this TCR beta chain was determined in a study of radiotherapy plus CTLA-4 blockade in lung cancer. General observations from the study: Response was reportedly best predicted by early blood T cell clone dynamics, with interferon-beta.

On this clone itself: Its antigen remains unknown. Sequence at one end of the junction differs from germline and may be a read error.

Germline CDR1 SNHLY, CDR2 FYNNEI. The CDR3 sequence is 10 residues long. Libraries were prepared by immunoSEQ multiplex PCR; TCRdb keeps only in-frame clonotypes and omits some of them. The data contain around 45,000 clones, roughly 67% of them singletons. The chain has TRBV2 and TRBJ2-1; 7 bases are shared with TRBD2. The TCR comes from a human donor with non-small cell lung cancer who had a partial response to radiotherapy plus ipilimumab. Sequencing used peripheral blood, obtained from a patient treated with radiotherapy plus ipilimumab. The CDR3 DNA is TGTGCCAGCAACCCGGGGGGTATACTCTTC. The encoded protein is CASNPGGILF.